This entry lists 8 T cell receptor beta chains sequenced from one sample in a study of neurological immune-mediated disorders. Via MiXCR, TCRdb re-called the 5' RACE reads, giving one row per CDR3 protein. The table shows approximately 60,000 distinct CDR3 sequences, with under 5% occurring only once. Input material: PBMCs. The receptors originated from a man in his fifties or sixties with multiple sclerosis.

This clonotype appeared many times. The gene calls are TRBV9 and TRBJ1-3; no definite D call. Germline assignment: CDR1 SGDLS and CDR2 YYNGEE. V lost 4 bases to trimming and J lost 4 bases, with 12 bases between them. The CDR3 runs 14 residues. The CDR3 region is CASSLGSSGNTIYF. Here the CDR3 DNA reads TGTGCCAGCAGCCTAGGGTCTTCGGGAAACACCATATATTTT.

This clonotype was detected many times. The junction departs from germline at one end; a sequencing error may be responsible. The chain couples TRBV5-1 to TRBJ1-6, with D unclear. CDR3 length: 16 amino acids. The V gene's germline CDR1 is SGHRS and CDR2 YFSETQ. The CDR3 region has the DNA TGCGCCAGCAGATTGGACGGGGAGTCCTATAATTCACCCCTCAACTTT. Residues: CASRLDGESYNSPLNF.

This clonotype was counted at least ten times. This rearrangement joins TRBV5-1 to TRBJ1-1; possible D gene TRBD1, 5 bases. CDR1 is SGHRS, CDR2 YFSETQ, per germline. The CDR3 is 12 amino acids. Trimming took 4 bases from V and 6 from J, leaving 10 bases between them. The CDR3 sequence: CASSESGPEAFF. CDR3 DNA: TGCGCCAGCAGCGAGTCAGGGCCTGAAGCTTTCTTT.

The chain recombines TRBV7-2 with TRBJ2-5; possible D gene TRBD2, 6 bases. CDR1 and CDR2 from the germline V gene are SGHTA and FQGNSA. The CDR3 covers 16 residues. V was cut by 1 base and J by 2 bases, with 14 bases left in between. CDR3 sequence: CASSLVLATNQETQYF. Here the CDR3 DNA reads TGTGCCAGCAGCTTAGTGCTAGCGACCAATCAAGAGACCCAGTACTTC.

This clonotype was observed many times. The chain is built from TRBV11-1 and TRBJ1-1; no firm D call. V lost 7 bases to trimming and J lost 4 bases, with 7 bases between them. The germline gives CDR1 SGHAT, CDR2 FQDESV (reference sequence). CDR3 length: 11 residues. The CDR3 DNA reads as TGTGCCAGCACCCGGTTCACTGAAGCTTTCTTT. Translating it yields CASTRFTEAFF. The variable domain in full, with the rest retrieved from reference TRBV11-1 and TRBJ1-1, is EAEVAQSPRYKITEKSQAVAFWCDPISGHATLYWYRQILGQGPELLVQFQDESVVDDSQLPKDRFSAERLKGVDSTLKIQPAELGDSAMYLCASTRFTEAFFGQGTRLTVV.

The table lists this clonotype with many counts. The V call is TRBV20-1, the J call TRBJ2-7; D might be TRBD2 (5 bases). CDR1 is DFQATT, CDR2 SNEGSKA, per germline (reference sequence). The V end was cut by 6 bases, the J end by 3 bases, with 30 bases between. This CDR3 comprises 18 residues. In DNA, the CDR3 is TGCAGTGCCACTGAAACCCAACGACGGAGGATAGTGGGCTACGAGCAGTACTTC. It encodes CSATETQRRRIVGYEQYF.

There are many counts of this clonotype. The J gene is TRBJ1-2, the V gene TRBV10-1; TRBD1 might be the D (5 bases). The CDR3 has 14 amino acids. Germline V gene data show CDR1 as WNHNN and CDR2 as SYGVQD (reference sequence). V shed 4 bases and J shed 3 bases, with 12 bases lying between them. As DNA, the CDR3 is TGCGCCAGCAGTGCGGATCTAGGGGACTATGGCTACACCTTC. Translated, it gives CASSADLGDYGYTF.

Many counts were recorded for this clonotype. The chain recombines TRBV12-3 or TRBV12-4 with TRBJ1-1, with D perhaps TRBD1 (5 bases). Trimming left V 5 bases short and J 7 bases short, with 20 bases between. The CDR3 length is 15 residues. CDR3 in amino acids: CASSERDGYYIEAFF. The CDR3 DNA reads TGTGCCAGCAGTGAGAGGGACGGATATTACATTGAAGCTTTCTTT.